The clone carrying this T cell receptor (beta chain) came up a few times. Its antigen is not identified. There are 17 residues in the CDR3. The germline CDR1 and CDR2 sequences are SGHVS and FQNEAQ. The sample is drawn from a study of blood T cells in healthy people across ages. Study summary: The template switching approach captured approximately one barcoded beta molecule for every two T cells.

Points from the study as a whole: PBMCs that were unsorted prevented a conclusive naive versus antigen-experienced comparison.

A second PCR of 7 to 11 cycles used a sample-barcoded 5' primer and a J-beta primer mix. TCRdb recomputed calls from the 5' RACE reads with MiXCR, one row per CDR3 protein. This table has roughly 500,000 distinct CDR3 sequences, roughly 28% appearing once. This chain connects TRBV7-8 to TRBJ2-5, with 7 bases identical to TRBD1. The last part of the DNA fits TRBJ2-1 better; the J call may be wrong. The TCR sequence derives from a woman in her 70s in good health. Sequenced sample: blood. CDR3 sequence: CASSSNVGQAAYNEQFF. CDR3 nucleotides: TGTGCCAGCAGCTCTAACGTCGGACAGGCGGCATACAATGAGCAGTTCTTC.